This entry lists 19 T cell receptor beta chains sequenced from one sample in a study of T cell clonotyping in hematopoietic cell transplantation (dated by TCRdb to the early 2020s). Per the publication, the time point label means: recipient sample about 28 days before transplant, after cytoreduction. Library creation used the immunoSEQ multiplex PCR assay. Drawn from immuneACCESS, this table holds only the in-frame rearrangements with V and J called that TCRdb kept. Clones are partly lost; checked studies trace under half to an unresolved V gene and leave the rest unexplained. The sample profile shows some 36,000 clones; 85% to 95% of them were found once. Together, the top ten hold about 1.5% of the sample. Sequenced here: peripheral blood mononuclear cells, sampled before stem cell transplant. The receptors derive from a man aged 35-49 years with chronic myeloid leukemia. Some clones in this sample may be carry-over from other donors' samples.

The chain employs TRBV5-4 and TRBJ1-5, with 7 bases lining up with TRBD1. Germline loops: CDR1 SGHNT, CDR2 YYREEE (reference sequence). V lost 1 base to trimming and J lost 4 bases; unmatched junction nucleotides: 5. The CDR3 spans 15 residues. In DNA form, the CDR3 reads TGTGCCAGCAGCTTGAGGGGGCAGGGGAATCAGCCCCAGCATTTT. Translated, it gives CASSLRGQGNQPQHF.

The CDR3 protein is CASSLRRGGNNEQFF. The CDR3 DNA is TGTGCCAGCAGCTTAAGGCGGGGGGGAAACAATGAGCAGTTCTTC. The V call is TRBV7-2, the J call TRBJ2-1; TRBD2 matches at 9 bases. CDR3 size: 15 residues. Looked up from germline, CDR1 is SGHTA and CDR2 is FQGNSA. The ends lost 2 bases at V and 5 bases at J; junction bases unmatched: 4.

The J gene is TRBJ1-1, the V gene TRBV11-3, with D maybe TRBD1 (5 bases). This CDR3 comprises 13 residues. The V end was cut by 5 bases, the J end by 0 bases, with 7 bases between. Germline V gene lookup returns CDR1 SGHNT and CDR2 YENEEA. The CDR3 DNA reads TGTGCCAGCAGCCCGGGACTGAACACTGAAGCTTTCTTT. It yields the protein CASSPGLNTEAFF.

V and J are TRBV30 and TRBJ1-5; 9 positions match TRBD1. This CDR3 is 13 amino acids long. With 3 bases clipped from V and 11 bases from J, the junction kept 8 bases outside the gene matches. Germline-derived CDR1 and CDR2 are GTSNPN and SVGIG (reference sequence). DNA of the CDR3: TGTGCCTGGAGGCGGACAGGGGTTTGGACCCAGCATTTT. Protein sequence: CAWRRTGVWTQHF.

This sequence joins TRBV9 and TRBJ1-4; TRBD1 matches 9 bases. This CDR3 has 15 residues. Trimming cost V 4 bases and J 6 bases; bases outside gene matches: 7. Germline V gives CDR1 SGDLS, CDR2 YYNGEE. CDR3 in amino acids: CASSSPGQGHEKLFF. The CDR3 nucleotides read TGTGCCAGCAGCTCACCGGGACAGGGCCATGAAAAACTGTTTTTT. Variable domain in full (rest from reference TRBV9 and TRBJ1-4): DSGVTQTPKHLITATGQRVTLRCSPRSGDLSVYWYQQSLDQGLQFLIQYYNGEERAKGNILERFSAQQFPDLHSELNLSSLELGDSALYFCASSSPGQGHEKLFFGSGTQLSVL.

V gene TRBV4-3 combines with J gene TRBJ2-3; TRBD1 aligns across 10 bases. The trim removed 1 base at V and 1 base at J, leaving 5 bases unmatched. The CDR3 loop spans 17 amino acids. Germline-derived CDR1 and CDR2 are LGHNA and YSLEER. CDR3 sequence: CASSQAYGQGGTDTQYF. The CDR3 DNA reads as TGCGCCAGCAGCCAAGCCTACGGACAGGGGGGCACAGATACGCAGTATTTT.

The J gene is TRBJ2-3, the V gene TRBV29-1; D perhaps matches TRBD1 (8 bases). The CDR3 loop spans 13 amino acids. The germline V gene has CDR1 SQVTM and CDR2 ANQGSEA. V lost 6 bases and J 1 base, leaving 11 bases between the germline ends. The CDR3 is CSVQGGGTDTQYF. In nucleotides, the CDR3 is TGCAGCGTACAGGGGGGGGGCACAGATACGCAGTATTTT.

The chain couples TRBV2 to TRBJ1-4; TRBD1 aligns across 10 bases. The CDR3 loop spans 15 amino acids. Trimming removed 5 bases from V and 4 bases from J; junction bases left unmatched: 4. CDR1 and CDR2 (germline): SNHLY, FYNNEI. The CDR3 reads CASSRRTGGNEKLFF. Here the CDR3 DNA reads TGTGCCAGCAGTAGAAGGACAGGGGGTAATGAAAAACTGTTTTTT.

In this sample, this clone turned up once. This sequence joins TRBV2 and TRBJ2-5; 9 nucleotides line up with TRBD1. This CDR3 contains 17 residues. Germline V gene data show CDR1 as SNHLY and CDR2 as FYNNEI. Trimming at V came to 9 bases and at J to 4 bases, leaving 18 bases not matched to a gene. Here the CDR3 DNA reads TGTGCCAGTCAAGACCCCGTGACAGGGGGGCTAGGAGAGACCCAGTACTTC. The encoded protein is CASQDPVTGGLGETQYF.

The chain employs TRBV29-1 and TRBJ1-1; D not certain. Trimming pared 5 bases from V and 1 base from J, leaving 5 bases between. Looked up from germline, CDR1 is SQVTM and CDR2 is ANQGSEA. CDR3 length: 11 amino acids. For the CDR3, the DNA is TGCAGCGTTCTTCAGAACACTGAAGCTTTCTTT. Protein product: CSVLQNTEAFF.

The CDR3 is CAITRQLAGVDTEAFF. The DNA for the CDR3 is TGTGCCATCACCCGACAGTTGGCGGGAGTGGACACTGAAGCTTTCTTT. The chain joins TRBV10-3 to TRBJ1-1, with D possibly TRBD1 on 5 matching bases. Germline CDR1 is ENHRY and CDR2 is SYGVKD. This CDR3 contains 16 residues. Trimming cost V 7 bases and J 3 bases, with 21 bases left between them.

This clone was seen more than once but under ten times. The genes are TRBV4-1 and TRBJ2-7; D is perhaps TRBD1 (7 bases). The V gene's germline CDR1 is MGHRA and CDR2 YSYEKL. Trimming removed 4 bases from V and 3 bases from J, with 19 bases in between. CDR3 size: 16 residues. The CDR3 nucleotides read TGCGCCAGCAGCCCCCTTCAGGGGGGCAGCTTCTACGAGCAGTACTTC. Protein product: CASSPLQGGSFYEQYF.

The rearrangement links TRBV10-3 to TRBJ1-1, with 7 bases matching TRBD1. CDR1 ENHRY and CDR2 SYGVKD come from the germline V gene. V shed 4 bases, J shed 5 bases, and the junction held 10 bases outside the gene matches. The CDR3 is made up of 15 amino acids. The DNA for the CDR3 is TGTGCCATCAGTGGGGGTCAGGGGGAAGGAACTGAAGCTTTCTTT. Its translation is CAISGGQGEGTEAFF.

This clone was recorded once. This chain links TRBV6-1 with TRBJ1-2; D remains ambiguous. This CDR3 is built from 12 residues. V lost 5 bases and J lost 3, with 7 bases in between. CDR1 is MNHNS, CDR2 SASEGT, per germline. In nucleotides, the CDR3 is TGTGCCAGCAGTCACGGAGACTATGGCTACACCTTC. This translates into CASSHGDYGYTF.

The rearrangement links TRBV7-9 to TRBJ1-1; the D gene is possibly TRBD1 (5 bases). V was shortened by 4 bases and J by 1 base, with 13 bases between the two germline ends. This CDR3 is built from 15 residues. Germline assignment: CDR1 SEHNR and CDR2 FQNEAQ (reference sequence). The CDR3 coding sequence is TGTGCCAGCAGCTCCACCGGGACGAAGAACACTGAAGCTTTCTTT. Its translation: CASSSTGTKNTEAFF.

This chain links TRBV7-9 with TRBJ1-3, with a possible D match to TRBD1 (5 bases). CDR3 size: 13 residues. V lost 11 bases to trimming and J lost 3 bases, with 14 bases between them. Germline V gene data show CDR1 as SEHNR and CDR2 as FQNEAQ (reference sequence). CDR3 coding DNA: TGTGCCTCACAGGAGGTGGGTGGAAACACCATATATTTT. Translation gives CASQEVGGNTIYF. Complete variable domain (other parts from reference TRBV7-9 and TRBJ1-3): DTGVSQNPRHKITKRGQNVTFRCDPISEHNRLYWYRQTLGQGPEFLTYFQNEAQLEKSRLLSDRFSAERPKGSFSTLEIQRTEQGDSAMYLCASQEVGGNTIYFGEGSWLTVV.

The chain employs TRBV5-1 and TRBJ1-1; TRBD1 might be the D (5 bases). Germline CDR1 SGHRS, CDR2 YFSETQ. This CDR3 comprises 15 residues. V lost 4 bases to trimming and J lost 0 bases, with 13 bases between them. CDR3 protein: CASSGSGLLNTEAFF. The CDR3 nucleotides are TGCGCCAGCAGCGGATCGGGACTTTTGAACACTGAAGCTTTCTTT.

The sample holds one count of this clone. V usage is TRBV6-1 and J usage is TRBJ2-2; D possibly corresponds to TRBD2 (6 bases). Between the trimmed V and J ends, which lost 2 bases and 1 base, there was a span of 14 bases. CDR3 length: 17 amino acids. Germline lookup yields CDR1 MNHNS and CDR2 SASEGT. For the CDR3, the DNA is TGTGCCAGCAGTGAATCAGGAGGGCTACAGAACACCGGGGAGCTGTTTTTT. Its protein product is CASSESGGLQNTGELFF.

The rearrangement uses TRBV10-1 and TRBJ1-1, with D possibly matching TRBD1 (6 bases). Germline V CDR1 and CDR2: WNHNN, SYGVQD (reference sequence). The CDR3 runs 14 residues. Trimming took 3 bases from V and 7 from J, leaving 15 bases between them. In DNA, the CDR3 is TGCGCCAGCAGTGAACAGGGCAGGGAGGGTGAAGCTTTCTTT. Protein: CASSEQGREGEAFF.